Shown below are 32 T cell receptor beta chains from a single sample sequenced in a study of control samples from healthy donors and cancer patients. Produced via immunoSEQ multiplex PCR; TCRdb's table is partial and in-frame only. Of fewer than 95,000 clones listed, 91% are singletons. The sequencing sample was made of blood. Every receptor here comes from a man aged 25-45 years in good health.

The rearrangement uses TRBV10-3 and TRBJ1-4, with D possibly being TRBD1 (5 bases). This CDR3 is 16 amino acids long. Per germline, CDR1 ENHRY and CDR2 SYGVKD. V shed 6 bases and J shed 3 bases, with 17 bases lying between them. CDR3 DNA: TGTGCCATCAGGAGGGACGGGTCTGCAGCTAATGAAAAACTGTTTTTT. Translating gives CAIRRDGSAANEKLFF.

V usage is TRBV9 and J usage is TRBJ1-1; 8 bases agree with TRBD1. V was pared by 4 bases and J by 1 base, with 6 bases of the junction left unmatched. CDR1 and CDR2 (germline): SGDLS, YYNGEE. This CDR3 spans 15 amino acids. The CDR3 coding sequence is TGTGCCAGCAGCCGCTCAGGGGGCGCGAACACTGAAGCTTTCTTT. It encodes CASSRSGGANTEAFF.

As concerns this clone: Other nucleotide sequences in the sample specify the same CDR3. The J gene is TRBJ1-2, the V gene TRBV9; no clear D gene. Trimming removed 4 bases from V and 5 bases from J, with 15 bases in between. This CDR3 is 14 amino acids long. Germline values: CDR1 SGDLS, CDR2 YYNGEE. The CDR3 here is CASSSRTEWYGYTF. The CDR3 coding sequence is TGTGCCAGCAGCTCTCGGACGGAATGGTATGGCTACACCTTC.

The chain joins TRBV12-3 or TRBV12-4 to TRBJ1-2; D is unclear. The CDR3 length is 13 residues. V lost 4 bases and J 1 base, leaving 7 bases between the germline ends. DNA for the CDR3: TGTGCCAGCAGTTGGGCAGTTAACTATGGCTACACCTTC. It is translated as CASSWAVNYGYTF.

This clone was seen once. Possible read error: a much larger clone is one base away. This rearrangement joins TRBV7-8 to TRBJ2-7; D not resolved. V was pared by 5 bases and J by 0 bases, with 2 bases between. The length of the CDR3 is 11 residues. CDR1 is SGHVS and CDR2 is FQNEAQ in the germline V gene. The CDR3 region is CASSGSYEQYF. CDR3 DNA sequence: TGTGCCAGCAGCGGCTCCTACGAGCAGTACTTC.

The rearrangement joins TRBV28 to TRBJ1-6, with D possibly TRBD1 on 5 matching bases. Trimming left V 4 bases short and J 7 bases short, with 20 bases between. Germline CDR1 is MDHEN and CDR2 is SYDVKM. This CDR3 has 17 residues. The CDR3 loop reads CASSSGKAGTGNSPLHF. As DNA, the CDR3 is TGTGCCAGCAGTTCTGGTAAGGCGGGGACGGGGAATTCACCCCTCCACTTT.

The chain carries TRBV3-1 (or the pseudogene TRBV3-2) and TRBJ1-2; the D gene is possibly TRBD1 (6 bases). V was clipped by 2 bases and J by 4 bases, with 14 bases between them. CDR3 length equals 15 residues. Per the germline V gene, CDR1 is LGHDT and CDR2 is YNNKEL (reference sequence). The CDR3 region is CASSQRGGEGYGYTF. The CDR3 DNA reads as TGTGCCAGCAGCCAACGAGGGGGGGAAGGCTATGGCTACACCTTC.

The chain uses TRBV4-2 and TRBJ2-7; no definite D call. Germline CDR1 and CDR2: LGHNA and YNFKEQ. V was clipped by 4 bases and J by 2 bases, with 9 bases between them. The CDR3 consists of 13 residues. In DNA, the CDR3 is TGTGCCAGCAGCCTTACTAACACCTACGAGCAGTACTTC. It yields the protein CASSLTNTYEQYF.

The chain joins TRBV30 to TRBJ2-7; 13 nucleotides line up with TRBD2. Unmatched junction bases numbered 5, after V lost 4 bases and J lost 2 bases. The CDR3 totals 15 residues. Germline V CDR1 and CDR2: GTSNPN, SVGIG (reference sequence). In nucleotides, the CDR3 is TGTGCCTGGACCCGGACTAGCGGGAGCCCCTACGAGCAGTACTTC. The encoded protein is CAWTRTSGSPYEQYF.

V gene TRBV5-4 combines with J gene TRBJ1-6; maybe TRBD1 (6 bases). The CDR3 contains 14 residues. V was pared by 3 bases and J by 13 bases, with 17 bases between. From germline, CDR1 is SGHNT and CDR2 YYREEE (reference sequence). CDR3 in DNA: TGTGCCAGCAGCTCGACAGGAGTTCATCTTCCCCTCCACTTT. It encodes CASSSTGVHLPLHF.

J is TRBJ2-5 and V is TRBV5-1; 10 bases are shared with TRBD2. V shed 0 bases and J 5 bases; nucleotides not matched to a gene: 10. Looked up from germline, CDR1 is SGHRS and CDR2 is YFSETQ. This CDR3 contains 17 residues. The CDR3 loop is CASSLVPGTSVDETQYF. The CDR3 DNA reads as TGCGCCAGCAGCTTGGTACCAGGGACTAGCGTAGATGAGACCCAGTACTTC. Full variable domain (rest looked up from reference TRBV5-1 and TRBJ2-5): KAGVTQTPRYLIKTRGQQVTLSCSPISGHRSVSWYQQTPGQGLQFLFEYFSETQRNKGNFPGRFSGRQFSNSRSEMNVSTLELGDSALYLCASSLVPGTSVDETQYFGPGTRLLVL.

The chain carries TRBV24-1 and TRBJ2-3, with 7 bases aligning to TRBD1. Per germline, CDR1 KGHDR and CDR2 SFDVKD. The CDR3 sequence is 13 residues long. The V segment lost 7 bases and the J segment 1 base; nucleotides outside the gene matches: 1. In DNA, the CDR3 is TGTGCCACCAGCCAGGGGGGCACAGATACGCAGTATTTT. It specifies CATSQGGTDTQYF.

The chain carries TRBV11-2 and TRBJ2-7, with D possibly being TRBD1 (7 bases). CDR1 and CDR2 (germline): SGHAT, FQNNGV. This CDR3 comprises 16 residues. V lost 5 bases to trimming and J lost 1 base, with 18 bases between them. CDR3 loop: CASSRGRQGVSYEQYF. CDR3 sequence (DNA): TGTGCCAGCAGCCGGGGGCGGCAGGGGGTTTCCTACGAGCAGTACTTC.

The rearrangement uses TRBV7-9 and TRBJ2-7; D call uncertain. CDR3 length equals 12 residues. Trimming shortened V by 3 bases and J by 5 bases, and 8 bases separated the two germline ends. From germline, CDR1 is SEHNR and CDR2 FQNEAQ (reference sequence). CDR3 sequence reads: CASSFQVNEQYF. CDR3 nucleotide sequence: TGTGCCAGCAGCTTTCAGGTAAACGAGCAGTACTTC.

The chain joins TRBV19 to TRBJ2-1; no reliable D call. This CDR3 spans 15 amino acids. Trimming pared 7 bases from V and 1 base from J, leaving 14 bases between. Germline V gene sequence: CDR1 LNHDA, CDR2 SQIVND (reference sequence). CDR3 sequence: CASTRPGRSYNEQFF. CDR3 sequence (DNA): TGTGCCAGTACCCGTCCCGGACGGTCCTACAATGAGCAGTTCTTC.

This chain links TRBV5-6 with TRBJ2-7; D remains unclear. The V end lost 0 bases, the J end lost 3 bases, and 10 bases lay between the germline ends. In germline, CDR1 is SGHDT, CDR2 YYEEEE. This CDR3 comprises 14 residues. The CDR3 DNA is TGTGCCAGCAGCTTGGTGGGCACCCGCTACGAGCAGTACTTC. The encoded protein is CASSLVGTRYEQYF.

The V and J genes are TRBV11-1 and TRBJ1-1; D perhaps matches TRBD1 (6 bases). This CDR3 has 11 amino acids. Trimming left V 2 bases short and J 11 bases short, with 9 bases between. Germline CDR1 SGHAT, CDR2 FQDESV (reference sequence). CDR3 loop: CASSLKGVAFF. Here the CDR3 DNA reads TGTGCCAGCAGCTTAAAGGGGGTGGCTTTCTTT.

This chain links TRBV2 with TRBJ1-4; D not resolved. There are 11 residues in the CDR3. In germline, CDR1 is SNHLY, CDR2 FYNNEI. Trimming removed 8 bases at V and 5 bases at J, with 6 bases between. CDR3 in DNA: TGTGCCAGCGGGCGAAATGAAAAACTGTTTTTT. It specifies CASGRNEKLFF.

CDR3 sequence (DNA): TGTGCCAGCAGTTCACCCACCATCGGACAGGGCTTCCTCGATGAGCAGTTCTTC. Its protein product is CASSSPTIGQGFLDEQFF. V and J are TRBV27 and TRBJ2-1, with 8 bases lining up with TRBD1. This CDR3 comprises 18 residues. Trimming removed 4 bases from V and 8 bases from J; junction bases left unmatched: 19. From germline, CDR1 is MNHEY and CDR2 SMNVEV (reference sequence).

CDR3 bases: TGTGCCAGCAGCCGGACAGGGCCGACCGGGGAGCTGTTTTTT. Encoded protein: CASSRTGPTGELFF. The chain links TRBV6-4 to TRBJ2-2; 8 bases align to TRBD1. The germline CDR1 and CDR2 sequences are MRHNA and SNTAGT. This CDR3 is 14 amino acids long. The J segment lost 5 bases and the V segment lost 6 bases, leaving 5 bases of the junction unmatched.

This chain connects TRBV7-8 to TRBJ2-2, with D perhaps given as TRBD1 or TRBD2 (7 bases each). V lost 5 bases and J lost 5, with 15 bases in between. This CDR3 is 15 amino acids long. In germline, CDR1 is SGHVS, CDR2 FQNEAQ. The CDR3 DNA sequence: TGTGCCAGCAGCGCCGGGGGGACAGCAACCGGGGAGCTGTTTTTT. This sequence encodes CASSAGGTATGELFF.

V gene TRBV9 combines with J gene TRBJ1-3, with D possibly matching TRBD1 (5 bases). The CDR3 runs 17 residues. From germline, CDR1 is SGDLS and CDR2 YYNGEE. Trimming removed 0 bases at V and 0 bases at J, with 13 bases between. The CDR3 reads CASSVAPGLSSGNTIYF. The CDR3 DNA reads as TGTGCCAGCAGCGTAGCCCCGGGGCTTAGCTCTGGAAACACCATATATTTT.

CDR3: CASSLRSGQFSGNTIYF. The CDR3, as DNA: TGTGCCAGCAGCCTCCGGTCGGGACAGTTCTCTGGAAACACCATATATTTT. This chain links TRBV7-9 with TRBJ1-3; TRBD1 aligns across 7 bases. Germline trimming cut 5 bases from V and 0 bases from J; bases unmatched to any gene: 10. Germline V lookup: CDR1 SEHNR, CDR2 FQNEAQ (reference sequence). The CDR3 loop spans 17 amino acids.

The chain joins TRBV5-6 to TRBJ2-3; unclear D gene. Germline V gives CDR1 SGHDT, CDR2 YYEEEE. Trimming pared 0 bases from V and 12 bases from J, leaving 8 bases between. The CDR3 is 11 residues long. CDR3 sequence: CASSLGPEQYF. In DNA form, the CDR3 reads TGTGCCAGCAGCTTGGGACCGGAACAGTATTTT. The full variable domain, in which reference TRBV5-6 and TRBJ2-3 provide the parts outside the CDR3, is DAGVTQSPTHLIKTRGQQVTLRCSPKSGHDTVSWYQQALGQGPQFIFQYYEEEERQRGNFPDRFSGHQFPNYSSELNVNALLLGDSALYLCASSLGPEQYFGPGTRLTVL.

The rearrangement uses TRBV19 and TRBJ2-1, with D perhaps assigned TRBD1 or TRBD2 (5 bases each). The CDR3 is made up of 14 amino acids. Germline CDR1 LNHDA, CDR2 SQIVND (reference sequence). V shed 6 bases and J shed 4 bases, with 13 bases lying between them. The CDR3 DNA reads as TGTGCCAGTAGACCGGGGCACGAGTACAATGAGCAGTTCTTC. This gives the protein CASRPGHEYNEQFF.

J is TRBJ2-1 and V is TRBV18, with D unclear. The V and J ends lost 1 base and 5 bases respectively, with 12 bases between them. This CDR3 contains 15 residues. The V gene's germline CDR1 is KGHSH and CDR2 LQKENI. DNA for the CDR3: TGTGCCAGCTCACCACTCCAGCCGAGAGACAATGAGCAGTTCTTC. Residues: CASSPLQPRDNEQFF.

Note on this clone: Additional DNA sequences in this sample encode the identical CDR3. The chain employs TRBV6-5 and TRBJ2-7; 8 nucleotides match TRBD2. CDR3 size: 13 residues. From germline, CDR1 is MNHEY and CDR2 SVGAGI. J lost 4 bases, V lost 7 bases, and 6 bases had no gene match. The CDR3 coding sequence is TGTGCCAGCAACGGACTAGCAGGGTACGAGCAGTACTTC. Protein sequence: CASNGLAGYEQYF.

V gene TRBV23-1 combines with J gene TRBJ2-7; TRBD1 agrees at 11 bases. TRBV23-1 is identified as an open reading frame with a role that is uncertain. J gave up 5 bases and V 3 bases, and 9 bases lay outside the gene matches. The CDR3 consists of 16 residues. The CDR3 is CASSQTPGQGVHEQYF. The CDR3 nucleotides are TGCGCCAGCAGTCAGACACCGGGACAGGGGGTTCACGAGCAGTACTTC.

This chain links TRBV18 with TRBJ1-2; D unresolved. Between the trimmed V and J ends, which lost 2 bases and 3 bases, there was a span of 13 bases. The CDR3 has 15 residues. The germline V gene has CDR1 KGHSH and CDR2 LQKENI. CDR3 bases: TGTGCCAGCTCACCAGAAGGGTCTGTCGACTATGGCTACACCTTC. It codes for CASSPEGSVDYGYTF.

This chain links TRBV30 with TRBJ2-7; D is ambiguous. Germline V gene lookup returns CDR1 GTSNPN and CDR2 SVGIG (reference sequence). This CDR3 is 13 amino acids long. V was shortened by 0 bases and J by 7 bases, with 13 bases between the two germline ends. The CDR3 here is CAWSVRGVAEQYF. DNA for the CDR3: TGTGCCTGGAGTGTGCGCGGCGTGGCGGAGCAGTACTTC.

The rearrangement joins TRBV9 to TRBJ1-6; TRBD1 matches at 7 bases. The CDR3 covers 16 residues. Germline trimming cut 2 bases from V and 8 bases from J; bases unmatched to any gene: 10. CDR1 is SGDLS and CDR2 is YYNGEE in the germline V gene. CDR3: CASSVRTGVSDSPLHF. The DNA of the CDR3 is TGTGCCAGCAGCGTTCGGACAGGTGTGTCCGATTCACCCCTCCACTTT.

This chain links TRBV11-2 with TRBJ2-3, with D possibly matching TRBD2 (5 bases). The length of the CDR3 is 15 residues. Per germline, CDR1 SGHAT and CDR2 FQNNGV. The ends were cut back, 6 bases at V and 6 bases at J, with 19 bases in the middle. The CDR3: CASSRVRAIRDTQYF. The CDR3 nucleotides are TGTGCCAGCAGTCGTGTGAGGGCCATTCGTGATACGCAGTATTTT.